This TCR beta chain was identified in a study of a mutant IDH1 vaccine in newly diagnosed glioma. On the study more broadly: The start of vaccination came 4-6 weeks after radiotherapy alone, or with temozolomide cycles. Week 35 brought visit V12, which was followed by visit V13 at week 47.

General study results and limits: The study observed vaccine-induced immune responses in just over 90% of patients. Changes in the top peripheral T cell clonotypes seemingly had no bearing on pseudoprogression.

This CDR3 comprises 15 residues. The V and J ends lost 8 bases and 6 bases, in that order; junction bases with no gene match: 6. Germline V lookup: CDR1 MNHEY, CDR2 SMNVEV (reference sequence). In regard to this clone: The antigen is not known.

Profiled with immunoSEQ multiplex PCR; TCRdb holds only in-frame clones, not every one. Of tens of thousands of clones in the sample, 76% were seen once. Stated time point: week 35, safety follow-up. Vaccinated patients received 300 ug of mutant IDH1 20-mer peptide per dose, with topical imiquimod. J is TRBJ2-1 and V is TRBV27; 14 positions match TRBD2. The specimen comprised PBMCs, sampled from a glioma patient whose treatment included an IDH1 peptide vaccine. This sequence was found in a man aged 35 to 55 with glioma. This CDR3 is CASGRGTSGSNEQFF. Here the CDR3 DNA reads TGTGCCAGCGGACGCGGGACTAGCGGGAGCAATGAGCAGTTCTTC.